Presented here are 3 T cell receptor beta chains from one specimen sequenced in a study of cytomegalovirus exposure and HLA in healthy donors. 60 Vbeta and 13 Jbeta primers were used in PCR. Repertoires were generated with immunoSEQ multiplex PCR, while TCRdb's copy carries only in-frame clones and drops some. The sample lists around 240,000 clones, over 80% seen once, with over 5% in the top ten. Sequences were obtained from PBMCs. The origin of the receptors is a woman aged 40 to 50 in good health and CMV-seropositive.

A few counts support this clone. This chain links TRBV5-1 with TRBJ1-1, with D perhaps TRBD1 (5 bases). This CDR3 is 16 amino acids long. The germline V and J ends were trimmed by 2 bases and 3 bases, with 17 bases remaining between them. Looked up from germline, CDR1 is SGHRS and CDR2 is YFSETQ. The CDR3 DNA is TGCGCCAGCAGCTTCGGTGGAGGGGCAACACACACTGAAGCTTTCTTT. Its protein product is CASSFGGGATHTEAFF.

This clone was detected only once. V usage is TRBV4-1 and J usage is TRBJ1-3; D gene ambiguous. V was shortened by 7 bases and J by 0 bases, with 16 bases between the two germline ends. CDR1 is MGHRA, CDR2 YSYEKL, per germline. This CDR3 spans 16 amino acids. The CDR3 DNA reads TGCGCCAGCACCCATACAGACACCTTCTCTGGAAACACCATATATTTT. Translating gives CASTHTDTFSGNTIYF.

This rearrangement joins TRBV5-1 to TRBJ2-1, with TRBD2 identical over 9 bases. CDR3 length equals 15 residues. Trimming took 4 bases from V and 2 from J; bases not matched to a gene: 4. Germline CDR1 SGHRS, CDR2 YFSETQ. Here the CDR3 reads CASSPAGGTYNEQFF. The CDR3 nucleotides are TGCGCCAGCAGCCCCGCGGGGGGGACCTACAATGAGCAGTTCTTC.